This TCR beta chain was captured by sequencing in a study of regulatory T cells in long-lasting Graves disease. Regarding the study as a whole: A reduction in accuracy may have resulted from the small sample size.

This clonotype showed up just a few times. Its antigen is as yet unknown. Library construction for TCR beta used iRepertoire HTBI primers and Arm-PCR of CDR3 regions. One entry per CDR3 protein, called by TCRdb with MiXCR from the multiplex PCR reads. The sample holds about 660,000 distinct CDR3 sequences; around 30% are singletons and the top ten take around 42%. The time point is: persistent/refractory GD, antithyroid drugs over 5 years with positive TRAb. PBMCs provided the RNA from which the TCR library was made. The CDR3 consists of 15 residues. CDR1 and CDR2 from the germline V gene are LNHDA and SQIVND (reference sequence). V shed 9 bases and J shed 0 bases, with 12 bases lying between them.

The gene calls are TRBV19 and TRBJ2-6; TRBD2 is a possible D gene (5 bases). This TCR was sampled from a female donor with Graves disease. This specimen was peripheral blood mononuclear cells (PBMCs), taken when the disease was refractory, from a patient treated with antithyroid drugs. The CDR3 DNA reads TGTGCCAGCGAGAGGGTCAGCTCTGGGGCCAACGTCCTGACTTTC. Its translation: CASERVSSGANVLTF.